A single sample is the source of the 15 T cell receptor beta chains below, sequenced in a study of blood T cell repertoires in COVID-19. Data came from immunoSEQ multiplex PCR; TCRdb stores just in-frame clones and leaves some out. In the table there are 110,000 to 150,000 clones, roughly 85% of which are singletons. The sample consisted of peripheral blood. Every receptor here comes from a middle-aged man with acute or convalescent COVID-19.

The chain couples TRBV6-5 to TRBJ1-2; 7 bases are shared with TRBD1. This CDR3 is 13 amino acids long. J gave up 9 bases and V 2 bases, and 6 bases lay outside the gene matches. The germline gives CDR1 MNHEY, CDR2 SVGAGI. The CDR3 here is CASSYVDRESYTF. CDR3 sequence (DNA): TGTGCCAGCAGTTACGTTGACAGGGAGAGCTACACCTTC.

The CDR3 nucleotides are TGTGCCAGTAGTATAAGGTGGGGAGGGTACGAGCAGTACTTC. Protein sequence: CASSIRWGGYEQYF. This chain links TRBV19 with TRBJ2-7, with 7 bases fitting TRBD2. CDR3 length: 14 amino acids. V was clipped by 2 bases and J by 4 bases; unmatched bases: 5. Germline V gene data show CDR1 as LNHDA and CDR2 as SQIVND (reference sequence).

The V call is TRBV7-8, the J call TRBJ2-5, with D possibly matching TRBD2 (5 bases). The CDR3 is 14 amino acids. Germline loops: CDR1 SGHVS, CDR2 FQNEAQ. Trimming took 5 bases from V and 9 from J, leaving 19 bases between them. The CDR3 coding sequence is TGTGCCAGCAGCGTGGGAGCCTCGGGTGGGGCCCAGTACTTC. Translated, it gives CASSVGASGGAQYF. The complete variable domain, with remaining parts taken from reference TRBV7-8 and TRBJ2-5, reads GAGVSQSPRYKVAKRGQDVALRCDPISGHVSLFWYQQALGQGPEFLTYFQNEAQLDKSGLPSDRFFAERPEGSVSTLKIQRTQQEDSAVYLCASSVGASGGAQYFGPGTRLLVL.

This chain uses TRBV7-9 with TRBJ1-2; no firm D call. V lost 4 bases and J 3 bases, leaving 12 bases between the germline ends. CDR3 length: 14 amino acids. Germline V gives CDR1 SEHNR, CDR2 FQNEAQ (reference sequence). CDR3 bases: TGTGCCAGCAGCTCTGAGAGGGCTTACTATGGCTACACCTTC. The encoded protein is CASSSERAYYGYTF.

For the CDR3, the DNA is TGTGCCAGCAGTTATGGGGACAGGGGACGCTATGGCTACACCTTC. This codes for CASSYGDRGRYGYTF. The rearrangement uses TRBV28 and TRBJ1-2; 10 nucleotides line up with TRBD1. The V and J ends lost 4 bases and 4 bases, in that order; junction bases with no gene match: 6. The CDR3 loop spans 15 amino acids. Germline lookup yields CDR1 MDHEN and CDR2 SYDVKM.

J is TRBJ2-7 and V is TRBV2, with TRBD1 as a possible D gene (5 bases). With 6 bases removed from V and 1 base from J, the gap between germline ends came to 16 bases. In germline, CDR1 is SNHLY, CDR2 FYNNEI. The CDR3 is made up of 15 amino acids. Here the CDR3 reads CASSVHIGHSYEQYF. The CDR3 DNA reads as TGTGCCAGCAGCGTTCATATAGGACATTCCTACGAGCAGTACTTC.

The V gene is TRBV4-1, the J gene TRBJ1-5, with TRBD1 matching 8 bases. Losses at the gene ends were 0 bases for V and 2 bases for J; bases not matched to a gene: 15. From germline, CDR1 is MGHRA and CDR2 YSYEKL. There are 20 residues in the CDR3. The CDR3 here is CASSQDWDRSNFKRNQPQHF. The CDR3 nucleotides are TGCGCCAGCAGCCAAGATTGGGACAGGTCGAATTTCAAGCGCAATCAGCCCCAGCATTTT.

This chain joins TRBV6-2 or TRBV6-3 and TRBJ2-5; 12 positions match TRBD1. J gave up 4 bases and V 6 bases, and 6 bases lay outside the gene matches. The CDR3 spans 15 residues. From germline, CDR1 is MNHEY and CDR2 SVGEGT. CDR3 nucleotide sequence: TGTGCCAGCAGCCCCGGGACAGGGGGCTCAGAGACCCAGTACTTC. Residues: CASSPGTGGSETQYF.

The chain has TRBV6-1 and TRBJ1-1; the match to TRBD1 covers 10 bases. Germline CDR1 reads MNHNS; CDR2 reads SASEGT. CDR3 size: 16 residues. J gave up 5 bases and V 0 bases, and 6 bases lay outside the gene matches. In DNA form, the CDR3 reads TGTGCCAGCAGTGAAGCGTCGGGACAGGGGAGAACTGAAGCTTTCTTT. It specifies CASSEASGQGRTEAFF.

The chain links TRBV7-9 to TRBJ1-1; no firm D call. CDR3 length: 13 residues. The germline V and J ends were trimmed by 6 bases and 7 bases, with 15 bases remaining between them. Germline V gives CDR1 SEHNR, CDR2 FQNEAQ (reference sequence). The CDR3 loop reads CASSGGLDGEAFF. DNA of the CDR3: TGTGCCAGCAGTGGCGGCCTCGATGGTGAAGCTTTCTTT.

The chain links TRBV3-1 (or the pseudogene TRBV3-2) to TRBJ2-5; 9 bases are shared with TRBD2. V gave up 6 bases and J gave up 3 bases; unmatched junction bases: 8. This CDR3 is built from 15 residues. CDR1 is LGHDT, CDR2 YNNKEL, per germline (reference sequence). As DNA, the CDR3 is TGTGCCAGCAGACCGTTGCGGGAGGGTAAAGAGACCCAGTACTTC. Its protein is CASRPLREGKETQYF.

The chain links TRBV9 to TRBJ2-1, with 13 positions matching TRBD2. Trimming took 3 bases from V and 2 from J; bases not matched to a gene: 11. CDR1 is SGDLS and CDR2 is YYNGEE in the germline V gene. CDR3 length: 19 amino acids. As DNA, the CDR3 is TGTGCCAGCAGCGACAATCCGTGGGGGACTAGCGGGACCTACAATGAGCAGTTCTTC. This sequence encodes CASSDNPWGTSGTYNEQFF.

The chain employs TRBV5-1 and TRBJ2-6; possibly TRBD1 for D (6 bases). The V end lost 3 bases, the J end lost 4 bases, and 11 bases lay between the germline ends. Germline values: CDR1 SGHRS, CDR2 YFSETQ. The CDR3 consists of 15 residues. The CDR3 is CASSSGQFGANVLTF. The CDR3 DNA reads as TGCGCCAGCAGCTCTGGACAGTTCGGGGCCAACGTCCTGACTTTC. Looking up the rest from reference TRBV5-1 and TRBJ2-6 gives the full variable domain: KAGVTQTPRYLIKTRGQQVTLSCSPISGHRSVSWYQQTPGQGLQFLFEYFSETQRNKGNFPGRFSGRQFSNSRSEMNVSTLELGDSALYLCASSSGQFGANVLTFGAGSRLTVL.

A few counts support this clone. This rearrangement joins TRBV9 to TRBJ1-5; 7 bases line up with TRBD1. The germline gives CDR1 SGDLS, CDR2 YYNGEE. After removal of 5 bases from V and 2 bases from J, the junction contained 10 bases not matched to a gene. The length of the CDR3 is 16 residues. As DNA, the CDR3 is TGTGCCAGCAGTGCCGGGGGGGACAGCCGCAATCAGCCCCAGCATTTT. Its protein is CASSAGGDSRNQPQHF.

The chain links TRBV7-6 to TRBJ2-2; 8 bases map to TRBD1. Unmatched junction bases numbered 13, after V lost 5 bases and J lost 11 bases. The CDR3 runs to 15 residues. Looked up from germline, CDR1 is SGHVS and CDR2 is FNYEAQ. The CDR3, as DNA: TGTGCCAGCAGCCTGAGTGGGACAGGACAACTTGAGCTGTTTTTT. Translating gives CASSLSGTGQLELFF.